Listed here are 27 T cell receptor beta chains from one sample, sequenced in a study of immune characterization of retroperitoneal liposarcoma. MiXCR, run by TCRdb on the PCR reads, gives a single entry per CDR3 protein. The table lists about 10,000 distinct CDR3 sequences, about 50% of them singletons. Sample: tumor tissue. All receptors derive from a female donor with retroperitoneal liposarcoma.

By share, this clonotype counts as medium-sized. The chain links TRBV6-6 to TRBJ2-1; D might be TRBD1 (5 bases). The V end was cut by 0 bases, the J end by 9 bases, with 12 bases between. Germline V lookup: CDR1 MNHNY, CDR2 SVGAGI (reference sequence). The CDR3 runs to 14 residues. This CDR3 reads CASSYSTVSFEQFF. CDR3 bases: TGTGCCAGCAGTTACTCGACAGTTAGCTTTGAGCAGTTCTTC.

The J gene is TRBJ2-1, the V gene TRBV7-8; 7 bases are shared with TRBD2. Germline CDR1 reads SGHVS; CDR2 reads FQNEAQ. This CDR3 is 18 amino acids long. Trimming cost V 4 bases and J 13 bases; bases outside gene matches: 25. The chain's CDR3 is CASSSGRRQRGPQETQFF. For the CDR3, the DNA is TGTGCCAGCAGCTCCGGCCGCCGTCAGCGGGGTCCGCAAGAGACCCAGTTCTTC.

By share, this clonotype ranks as medium-sized. J is TRBJ2-5 and V is TRBV6-6, with 8 bases lining up with TRBD2. The tail of the sequence fits TRBJ2-7 better, so the J call may be wrong. The V gene's germline CDR1 is MNHNY and CDR2 SVGAGI (reference sequence). CDR3 length: 17 amino acids. The chain's CDR3 is CASSYSTPGRGGYEQYF. The CDR3 DNA follows: TGTGCCAGCAGTTACTCGACCCCGGGCCGGGGGGGCTACGAGCAGTACTTC.

CDR3 in DNA: TGCGCCAGCAGTTTAGCGGTACTATCCAGGGAGCAGTTCTTC. Residues: CASSLAVLSREQFF. The gene calls are TRBV10-1 and TRBJ2-1, with D perhaps TRBD2 (6 bases). Germline V gene data show CDR1 as WNHNN and CDR2 as SYGVQD (reference sequence). V was trimmed by 5 bases and J by 10 bases, leaving 18 bases between them. This CDR3 contains 14 residues.

A note on this clonotype: Possible read error: a much larger clone is one base away. This chain links TRBV6-5 with TRBJ2-3, with D perhaps matching TRBD2 (6 bases). The DNA matches TRBJ2-7 better at its end, which makes the J call doubtful. Germline V gene sequence: CDR1 MNHEY, CDR2 SVGAGI. The CDR3 sequence is 14 residues long. The CDR3 here is CSSSGPGGTYEQYF. DNA of the CDR3: TGTTCCAGCAGTGGGCCCGGGGGAACCTACGAGCAGTACTTC.

This clonotype has at least ten counts. V gene TRBV12-3 or TRBV12-4 combines with J gene TRBJ2-3; 7 nucleotides line up with TRBD2. CDR3 size: 15 residues. The junction had 3 bases not matched to a gene; V was cut back by 3 bases and J by 0 bases. CDR3 amino acids: CASSFGGGSTDTQYF. CDR3 in DNA: TGTGCCAGCAGTTTTGGCGGGGGTAGCACAGATACGCAGTATTTT.

CDR3 in amino acids: CASSPSGGDGETQYF. In DNA, the CDR3 is TGCGCCAGCAGTCCTTCGGGGGGTGATGGAGAGACCCAGTACTTC. The chain links TRBV10-1 to TRBJ2-3; TRBD2 aligns across 7 bases. Gene TRBJ2-5 matches the end of the DNA better, so the J call may be wrong. There are 15 residues in the CDR3. Per the germline V gene, CDR1 is WNHNN and CDR2 is SYGVQD (reference sequence).

This clonotype was found once. The chain couples TRBV11-2 to TRBJ2-1; 7 bases agree with TRBD2. This CDR3 is 17 amino acids long. Germline V gene data show CDR1 as SGHAT and CDR2 as FQNNGV. V gave up 3 bases and J gave up 2 bases; unmatched junction bases: 10. This CDR3 is CASSFFDRGGPYNEQFF. CDR3 in DNA: TGTGCCAGCAGCTTCTTCGATCGGGGAGGGCCCTACAATGAGCAGTTCTTC.

V gene TRBV6-2 or TRBV6-3 combines with J gene TRBJ2-5; perhaps D is TRBD1 or TRBD2 (5 bases each). The length of the CDR3 is 17 residues. Trimming removed 4 bases from V and 0 bases from J, with 18 bases in between. Per the germline V gene, CDR1 is MNHEY and CDR2 is SVGEGT. The DNA of the CDR3 is TGTGCCAGCAGTTTCGTGAGGGACCCTATGTACCAAGAGACCCAGTACTTC. It specifies CASSFVRDPMYQETQYF.

V usage is TRBV11-2 and J usage is TRBJ2-5; 15 positions agree with TRBD2. The tail of the sequence fits TRBJ2-1 better, so the J call may be wrong. The CDR3 sequence is 16 residues long. Germline V gene lookup returns CDR1 SGHAT and CDR2 FQNNGV. CDR3 sequence reads: CASSPGLAGGQETQFF. The CDR3 nucleotides read TGTGCCAGCAGCCCGGGACTAGCGGGAGGACAAGAGACCCAGTTCTTC.

This clonotype is termed medium-sized. V and J are TRBV7-8 and TRBJ1-1; D might be TRBD1 (6 bases). This CDR3 is 12 amino acids long. Trimming removed 5 bases at V and 7 bases at J, with 11 bases between. The germline V gene has CDR1 SGHVS and CDR2 FQNEAQ. The DNA for the CDR3 is TGTGCCAGCAGCCGGGACACAGATGAAGCTTTCTTT. It specifies CASSRDTDEAFF.

V gene TRBV7-6 combines with J gene TRBJ2-1, with D tentatively TRBD1 or TRBD2 (6 bases each). This CDR3 spans 14 amino acids. Trimming left V 7 bases short and J 9 bases short, with 19 bases between. Germline V gene data show CDR1 as SGHVS and CDR2 as FNYEAQ. The CDR3 region has the DNA TGTGCCAGCAAACTTTCGATACAGGGAGGTGAGCAGTTCTTC. This translates into CASKLSIQGGEQFF.

The chain couples TRBV27 to TRBJ2-4; 8 positions match TRBD2. The J call may be incorrect, as the DNA end agrees better with TRBJ2-1. The CDR3 runs 17 residues. In germline, CDR1 is MNHEY, CDR2 SMNVEV (reference sequence). The CDR3 DNA reads TGTGCCAGCAGTTTATCAGCGGGAGAGGCGTTTATTAATGAGCAGTTCTTC. This encodes CASSLSAGEAFINEQFF.

This clonotype is medium-sized in the sample. The rearrangement uses TRBV7-2 and TRBJ2-3; no firm D call. CDR1 is SGHTA and CDR2 is FQGNSA in the germline V gene. The germline V and J ends were trimmed by 5 bases and 5 bases, with 11 bases remaining between them. This CDR3 has 13 amino acids. CDR3 loop: CASSPMVGDTQYF. The DNA of the CDR3 is TGTGCCAGCAGCCCCATGGTGGGAGATACGCAGTATTTT.

In its sample, this clonotype was seen a few times. The V call is TRBV6-4, the J call TRBJ2-3, with 10 bases fitting TRBD1. The CDR3 is 16 residues long. Trimming removed 5 bases from V and 9 bases from J; junction bases left unmatched: 14. Looked up from germline, CDR1 is MRHNA and CDR2 is SNTAGT. The CDR3 DNA reads TGTGCCAGCAGTAGGTCCGGGACAGGGGTCTCTGAGACGCAGTATTTT. Its translation is CASSRSGTGVSETQYF.

This clonotype came up a few times. This CDR3 reads CASSESGVAYNEQFF. CDR3 in DNA: TGCGCCAGCAGTGAGTCAGGAGTAGCTTACAATGAGCAGTTCTTC. The genes are TRBV10-1 and TRBJ2-1; D gene uncertain. This CDR3 is built from 15 residues. The V gene lost 0 bases and the J gene lost 4 bases, with 10 bases spanning the gap. CDR1 is WNHNN and CDR2 is SYGVQD in the germline V gene (reference sequence).

This chain uses TRBV7-8 with TRBJ1-1, with 9 bases fitting TRBD1. Losses at the gene ends were 7 bases for V and 7 bases for J; bases not matched to a gene: 16. This CDR3 spans 16 amino acids. From germline, CDR1 is SGHVS and CDR2 FQNEAQ. As DNA, the CDR3 is TGTGCCAGCATCTTCGCCTCGACAGGGGGAGGTGGTGAAGCTTTCTTT. Residues: CASIFASTGGGGEAFF.

This clonotype is labeled as medium-sized. The chain uses TRBV7-2 and TRBJ2-1; 14 nucleotides agree with TRBD2. The DNA end is a closer match to TRBJ2-7, so the J assignment may be wrong. The CDR3 is made up of 17 amino acids. CDR1 and CDR2 from the germline V gene are SGHTA and FQGNSA. The CDR3 region is CASSRGTSGSKSYEQYF. CDR3 nucleotides: TGTGCCAGCAGCCGCGGGACTAGCGGGAGTAAGTCCTACGAGCAGTACTTC.

This clonotype was detected a few times. The chain links TRBV6-5 to TRBJ1-2, with D perhaps matching TRBD1 (5 bases). The V gene's germline CDR1 is MNHEY and CDR2 SVGAGI. Between the trimmed V and J ends, which lost 2 bases and 2 bases, there was a span of 6 bases. The CDR3 extends over 13 amino acids. CDR3 residues: CASSYRDNYGYTF. DNA of the CDR3: TGTGCCAGCAGTTACCGGGACAACTATGGCTACACCTTC.

The sample holds a few counts of this clonotype. This sequence joins TRBV6-6 and TRBJ2-2; 7 positions agree with TRBD1. Germline CDR1 is MNHNY and CDR2 is SVGAGI (reference sequence). V lost 5 bases, J lost 9 bases, and 9 bases stayed unmatched. The CDR3 runs to 14 residues. This CDR3 is CASSEGQSLWELFF. DNA for the CDR3: TGTGCCAGCAGTGAGGGACAGTCTTTGTGGGAGCTGTTTTTT.

The rearrangement uses TRBV7-6 and TRBJ2-4, with D unclear. The J call may not be correct, given that the DNA end is closer to TRBJ2-5. CDR3 length: 16 amino acids. Germline CDR1 is SGHVS and CDR2 is FNYEAQ. The DNA for the CDR3 is TGTGCCAGCAGCTTAGGGGCTAGTCTCGGGCAAGAGACCCAGTACTTC. It specifies CASSLGASLGQETQYF.

CDR3 loop: CASSPRAGFSSYEQYF. DNA for the CDR3: TGTGCCAGCAGTCCCCGGGCGGGTTTTAGCTCCTACGAGCAGTACTTC. This sequence joins TRBV6-1 and TRBJ2-1, with TRBD2 as a possible D gene (5 bases). The J call may be mistaken, given a closer DNA end match to TRBJ2-7. CDR3 size: 16 residues. The germline V gene encodes CDR1 MNHNS and CDR2 SASEGT.

This clonotype is judged large (0.1 to 1%). The gene calls are TRBV6-1 and TRBJ2-1; the match to TRBD1 covers 7 bases. The DNA end is more similar to TRBJ2-7, so the J call may be wrong. CDR3 length equals 17 residues. Germline V gene sequence: CDR1 MNHNS, CDR2 SASEGT. The chain's CDR3 is CASPDRSGGKAYNEQYF. The CDR3 DNA reads TGTGCCAGCCCCGATCGTTCAGGGGGTAAGGCCTACAATGAGCAGTACTTC.

This chain joins TRBV6-1 and TRBJ2-2; D remains unclear. Per germline, CDR1 MNHNS and CDR2 SASEGT. V lost 7 bases, J lost 6 bases, and 15 bases lay in between. CDR3 length: 14 amino acids. The CDR3 here is CASTHRRDAGELFF. DNA of the CDR3: TGTGCCAGCACCCACCGAAGAGACGCCGGGGAGCTGTTTTTT.

This clonotype has more than one count but fewer than ten. The chain combines TRBV6-5 with TRBJ1-6, with a tentative D call TRBD1 (6 bases). V was cut by 2 bases and J by 10 bases, with 12 bases left in between. This CDR3 is 14 amino acids long. The germline V gene encodes CDR1 MNHEY and CDR2 SVGAGI. The CDR3 is CASSYLGGRSPLHF. The CDR3, as DNA: TGTGCCAGCAGTTACCTCGGGGGCCGATCACCCCTCCACTTT.

Judged by abundance, this clonotype is medium-sized. The rearrangement uses TRBV7-2 and TRBJ2-5; 7 bases fit TRBD2. Germline-derived CDR1 and CDR2 are SGHTA and FQGNSA. The CDR3 loop spans 13 amino acids. After removal of 5 bases from V and 11 bases from J, the junction contained 11 bases not matched to a gene. DNA of the CDR3: TGTGCCAGCAGCGAAGGAGGGGACTATCAGCAGTACTTC. The encoded protein is CASSEGGDYQQYF.

By sample share, this clonotype is medium-sized (0.01 to 0.1%). The chain combines TRBV7-2 with TRBJ2-5, with TRBD2 identical over 7 bases. The V segment lost 5 bases and the J segment 5 bases; nucleotides outside the gene matches: 14. CDR3 size: 16 residues. Germline loops: CDR1 SGHTA, CDR2 FQGNSA. The CDR3 protein is CASSPNLAGGRETQYF. CDR3 in DNA: TGTGCCAGCAGCCCAAATTTAGCGGGTGGGAGGGAGACCCAGTACTTC.